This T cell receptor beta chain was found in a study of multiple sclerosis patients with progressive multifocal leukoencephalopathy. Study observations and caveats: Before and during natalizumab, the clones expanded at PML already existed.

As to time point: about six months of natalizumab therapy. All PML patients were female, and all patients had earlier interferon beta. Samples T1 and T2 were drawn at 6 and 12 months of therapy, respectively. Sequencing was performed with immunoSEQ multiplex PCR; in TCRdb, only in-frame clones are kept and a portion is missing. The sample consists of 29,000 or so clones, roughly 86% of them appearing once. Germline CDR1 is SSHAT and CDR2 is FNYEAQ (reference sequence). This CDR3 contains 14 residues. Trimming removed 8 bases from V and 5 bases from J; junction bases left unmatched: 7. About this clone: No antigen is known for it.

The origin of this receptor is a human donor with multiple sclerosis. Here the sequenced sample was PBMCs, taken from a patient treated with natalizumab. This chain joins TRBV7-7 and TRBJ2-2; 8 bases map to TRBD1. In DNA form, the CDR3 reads TGTGCCAGCGGCTACACAGGGGGGACCGGGGAGCTGTTTTTT. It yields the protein CASGYTGGTGELFF. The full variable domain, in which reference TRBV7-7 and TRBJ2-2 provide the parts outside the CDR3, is GAGVSQSPRYKVTKRGQDVTLRCDPISSHATLYWYQQALGQGPEFLTYFNYEAQPDKSGLPSDRFSAERPEGSISTLTIQRTEQRDSAMYRCASGYTGGTGELFFGEGSRLTVL.